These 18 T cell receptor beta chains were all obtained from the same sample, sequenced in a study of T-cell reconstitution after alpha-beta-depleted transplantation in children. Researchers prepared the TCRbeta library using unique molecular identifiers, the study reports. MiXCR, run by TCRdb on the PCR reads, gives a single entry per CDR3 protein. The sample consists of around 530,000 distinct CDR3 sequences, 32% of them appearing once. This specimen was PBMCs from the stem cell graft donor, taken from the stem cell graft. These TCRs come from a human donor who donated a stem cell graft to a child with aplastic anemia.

DNA for the CDR3: TGCGCCAGCAGCTCATTAGAGGAGGCGGGAACCTACGAGCAGTACTTC. Translated: CASSSLEEAGTYEQYF. This chain links TRBV5-1 with TRBJ2-7; the D gene is possibly TRBD2 (6 bases). V was cut by 3 bases and J by 2 bases, with 18 bases left in between. The CDR3 consists of 16 residues. Germline lookup yields CDR1 SGHRS and CDR2 YFSETQ.

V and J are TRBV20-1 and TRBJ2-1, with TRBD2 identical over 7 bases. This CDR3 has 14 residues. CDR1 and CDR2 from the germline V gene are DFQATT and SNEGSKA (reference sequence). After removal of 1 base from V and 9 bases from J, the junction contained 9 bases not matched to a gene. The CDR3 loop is CSARVASGTFEQFF. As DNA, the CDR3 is TGCAGTGCTAGAGTGGCTAGCGGAACCTTTGAGCAGTTCTTC.

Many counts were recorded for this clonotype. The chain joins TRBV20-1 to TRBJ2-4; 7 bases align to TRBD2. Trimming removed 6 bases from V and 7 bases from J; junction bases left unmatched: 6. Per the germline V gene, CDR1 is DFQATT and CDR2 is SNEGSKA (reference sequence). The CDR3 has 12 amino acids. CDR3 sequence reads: CSAKGSGNIQYF. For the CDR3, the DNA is TGCAGTGCCAAAGGTAGCGGGAACATTCAGTACTTC.

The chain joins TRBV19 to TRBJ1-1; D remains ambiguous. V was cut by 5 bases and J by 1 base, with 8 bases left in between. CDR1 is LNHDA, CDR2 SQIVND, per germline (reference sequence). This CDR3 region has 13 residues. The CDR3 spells CASSGLGNTEAFF. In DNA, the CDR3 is TGTGCCAGTAGTGGGCTGGGGAACACTGAAGCTTTCTTT.

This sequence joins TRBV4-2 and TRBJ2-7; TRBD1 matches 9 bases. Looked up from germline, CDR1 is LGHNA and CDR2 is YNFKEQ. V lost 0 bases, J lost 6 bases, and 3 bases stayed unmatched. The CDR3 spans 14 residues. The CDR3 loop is CASSQDTGGGEQYF. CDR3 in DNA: TGTGCCAGCAGCCAAGATACAGGGGGCGGCGAGCAGTACTTC.

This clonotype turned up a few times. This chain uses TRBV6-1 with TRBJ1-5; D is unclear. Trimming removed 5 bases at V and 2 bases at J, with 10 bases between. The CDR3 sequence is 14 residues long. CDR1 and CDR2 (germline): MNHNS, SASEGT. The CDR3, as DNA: TGTGCCAGCAGTCCCCAGTTGGGCAATCAGCCCCAGCATTTT. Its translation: CASSPQLGNQPQHF.

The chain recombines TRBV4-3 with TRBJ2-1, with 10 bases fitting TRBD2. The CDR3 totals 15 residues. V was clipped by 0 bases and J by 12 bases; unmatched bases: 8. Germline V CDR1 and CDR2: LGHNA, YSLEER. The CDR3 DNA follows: TGCGCCAGCAGCCAAGAGTACGCTAGCGGGAGCCGGCAGTTCTTC. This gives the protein CASSQEYASGSRQFF.

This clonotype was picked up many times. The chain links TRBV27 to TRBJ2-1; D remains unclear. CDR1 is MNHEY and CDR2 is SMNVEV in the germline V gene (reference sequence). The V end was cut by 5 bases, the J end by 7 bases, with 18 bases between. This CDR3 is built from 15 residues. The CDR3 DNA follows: TGTGCCAGCAGTAGGTCGTTGCAGCAACGGAATGAGCAGTTCTTC. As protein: CASSRSLQQRNEQFF.

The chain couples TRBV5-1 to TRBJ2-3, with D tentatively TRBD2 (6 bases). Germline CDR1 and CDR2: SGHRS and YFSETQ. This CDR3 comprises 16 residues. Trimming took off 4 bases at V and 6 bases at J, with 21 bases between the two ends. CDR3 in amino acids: CASSPLAGTLPDTQYF. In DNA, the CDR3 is TGCGCCAGCAGCCCCCTGGCGGGAACCCTCCCGGATACGCAGTATTTT.

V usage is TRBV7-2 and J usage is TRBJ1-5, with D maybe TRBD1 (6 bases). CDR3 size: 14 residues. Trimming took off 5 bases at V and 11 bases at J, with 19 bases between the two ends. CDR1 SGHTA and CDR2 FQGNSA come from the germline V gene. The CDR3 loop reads CASSTPGQSRTQHF. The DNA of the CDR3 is TGTGCCAGCAGCACCCCGGGACAATCGAGGACCCAGCATTTT.

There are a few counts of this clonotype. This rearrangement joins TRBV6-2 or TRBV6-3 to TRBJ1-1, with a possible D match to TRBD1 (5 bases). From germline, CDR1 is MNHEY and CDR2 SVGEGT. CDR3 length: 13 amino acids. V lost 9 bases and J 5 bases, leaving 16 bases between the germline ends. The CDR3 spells CASLVRGRTEAFF. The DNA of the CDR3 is TGTGCCAGTCTAGTCCGGGGGAGGACTGAAGCTTTCTTT.

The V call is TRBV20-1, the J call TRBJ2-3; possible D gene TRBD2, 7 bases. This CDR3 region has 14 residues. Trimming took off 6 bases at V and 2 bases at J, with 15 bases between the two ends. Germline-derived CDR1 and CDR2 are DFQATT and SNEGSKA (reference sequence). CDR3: CSARGGRVTDTQYF. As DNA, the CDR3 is TGCAGTGCCCGAGGGGGGAGGGTCACAGATACGCAGTATTTT.

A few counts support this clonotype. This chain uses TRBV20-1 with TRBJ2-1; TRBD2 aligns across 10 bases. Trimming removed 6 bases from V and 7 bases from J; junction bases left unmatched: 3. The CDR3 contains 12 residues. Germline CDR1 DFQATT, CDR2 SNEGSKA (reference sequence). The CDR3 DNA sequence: TGCAGTGCCGGACTAGCGGCTAATGAGCAGTTCTTC. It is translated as CSAGLAANEQFF.

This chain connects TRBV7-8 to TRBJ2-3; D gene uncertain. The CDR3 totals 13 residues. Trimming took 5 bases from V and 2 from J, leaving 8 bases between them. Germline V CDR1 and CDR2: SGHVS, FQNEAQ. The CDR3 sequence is CASSAHPTDTQYF. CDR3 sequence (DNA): TGTGCCAGCAGCGCGCATCCCACAGATACGCAGTATTTT. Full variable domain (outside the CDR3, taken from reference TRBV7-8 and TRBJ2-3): GAGVSQSPRYKVAKRGQDVALRCDPISGHVSLFWYQQALGQGPEFLTYFQNEAQLDKSGLPSDRFFAERPEGSVSTLKIQRTQQEDSAVYLCASSAHPTDTQYFGPGTRLTVL.

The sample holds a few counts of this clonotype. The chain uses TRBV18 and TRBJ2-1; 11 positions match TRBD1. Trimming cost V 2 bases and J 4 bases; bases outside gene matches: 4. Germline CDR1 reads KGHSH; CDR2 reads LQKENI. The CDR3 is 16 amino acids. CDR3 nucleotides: TGTGCCAGCTCACCAACCGGGACAGGGGGTTACAATGAGCAGTTCTTC. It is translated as CASSPTGTGGYNEQFF.

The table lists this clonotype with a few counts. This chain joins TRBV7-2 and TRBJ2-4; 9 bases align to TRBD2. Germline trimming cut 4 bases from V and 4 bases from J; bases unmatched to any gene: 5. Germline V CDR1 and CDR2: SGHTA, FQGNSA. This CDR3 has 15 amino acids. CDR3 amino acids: CASSSTLAGKNIQYF. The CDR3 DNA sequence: TGTGCCAGCAGCTCAACTCTAGCGGGGAAAAACATTCAGTACTTC.

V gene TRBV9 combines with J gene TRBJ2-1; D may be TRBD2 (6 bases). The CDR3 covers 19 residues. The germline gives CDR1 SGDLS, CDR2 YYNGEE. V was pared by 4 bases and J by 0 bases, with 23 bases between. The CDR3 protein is CASSKGYRSSASSYNEQFF. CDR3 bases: TGTGCCAGCAGCAAGGGGTATCGGTCTAGCGCAAGCTCCTACAATGAGCAGTTCTTC.

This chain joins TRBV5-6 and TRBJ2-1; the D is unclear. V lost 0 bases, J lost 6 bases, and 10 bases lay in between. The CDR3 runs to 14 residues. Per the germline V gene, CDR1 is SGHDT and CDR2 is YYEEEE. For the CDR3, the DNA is TGTGCCAGCAGCTTGGGGCAGGCCCCCAATGAGCAGTTCTTC. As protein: CASSLGQAPNEQFF. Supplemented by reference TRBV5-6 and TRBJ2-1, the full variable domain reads DAGVTQSPTHLIKTRGQQVTLRCSPKSGHDTVSWYQQALGQGPQFIFQYYEEEERQRGNFPDRFSGHQFPNYSSELNVNALLLGDSALYLCASSLGQAPNEQFFGPGTRLTVL.